This T cell receptor beta chain was found in a study of T cells after yellow fever vaccination. The TCR cDNA carried a universal primer site and UMIs from 5'RACE template switching. Via MiXCR, TCRdb re-called the 5' RACE reads, giving one row per CDR3 protein. The sample yields roughly 340,000 distinct CDR3 sequences, around 3.9% seen once. V lost 6 bases and J 0 bases, leaving 17 bases between the germline ends. CDR1 and CDR2 from the germline V gene are DFQATT and SNEGSKA (reference sequence). The length of the CDR3 is 16 residues. Study-wide findings and caveats: Most primary-vaccination clones reappeared after the booster (about 97% CD4, roughly 88% CD8). Overlap between CD4 and CD8 compartments was detected for a small share of clonotypes. Abundant bulk-derived clonotypes could contaminate FACS-sorted repertoires.

In this sample, this clonotype turned up a few times. Its antigen is unknown. The specimen was PBMCs, collected 5 days after the yellow fever booster vaccination. The clonotype comes from a man aged 18 to 30 who received the YFV17D yellow fever vaccine. The V call is TRBV20-1, the J call TRBJ1-4; no reliable D call. This CDR3 is CSAPRTGIATNEKLFF. CDR3 coding DNA: TGCAGTGCCCCTCGCACGGGGATTGCAACTAATGAAAAACTGTTTTTT.